This passage covers 32 T cell receptor beta chains from one sample sequenced in a study of T-cell reconstitution after alpha-beta-depleted transplantation in children. Molecular barcoding with unique molecular identifiers was used for the TCRbeta library. From the PCR reads, TCRdb called clonotypes with MiXCR, one entry per CDR3 protein. The data contain approximately 590,000 distinct CDR3 sequences, about 10% of them singletons. The sample was PBMCs from the stem cell graft donor, taken from the stem cell graft. These receptors all come from a human donor who donated a stem cell graft to a child with acute myeloid leukemia.

This clonotype has ten or more counts. The chain is built from TRBV12-3 or TRBV12-4 and TRBJ2-5, with no clear D. This CDR3 comprises 13 residues. V was shortened by 6 bases and J by 2 bases, with 10 bases between the two germline ends. CDR3 DNA sequence: TGTGCCAGCAGCACAACGGATCAAGAGACCCAGTACTTC. It yields the protein CASSTTDQETQYF.

This clonotype was detected a few times. This sequence may be a read error, since a much larger clone differs from it by one base. The CDR3 spells CASSLLPYEQYF. The CDR3 DNA reads as TGTGCCAGCAGTTTACTCCCCTACGAGCAGTACTTC. The chain links TRBV12-3 or TRBV12-4 to TRBJ2-7; D is unclear. Trimming stripped 2 bases from V and 2 bases from J, with 4 bases between. This CDR3 is built from 12 residues.

This clonotype was recorded a few times. V is TRBV15 and J is TRBJ1-3; 8 nucleotides line up with TRBD1. The CDR3 has 19 amino acids. J gave up 0 bases and V 0 bases, and 10 bases lay outside the gene matches. Per germline, CDR1 LNHNV and CDR2 YYDKDF (reference sequence). CDR3 sequence reads: CATSRDGRQGAGSGNTIYF. Written as DNA, the CDR3 is TGTGCCACCAGCAGAGATGGGCGTCAGGGGGCCGGCTCTGGAAACACCATATATTTT.

This chain uses TRBV3-1 with TRBJ2-1, with D unresolved. The CDR3 totals 16 residues. V was pared by 0 bases and J by 5 bases, with 14 bases between. The germline V gene has CDR1 LGHDT and CDR2 YNNKEL (reference sequence). The CDR3 DNA reads TGTGCCAGCAGCCAAGATAAGAACGCCAAGCACAATGAGCAGTTCTTC. This sequence encodes CASSQDKNAKHNEQFF.

This clonotype was detected only a few times. The chain combines TRBV20-1 with TRBJ1-2, with no clear D. V lost 1 base to trimming and J lost 0 bases, with 6 bases between them. The CDR3 runs to 13 residues. Germline V gene sequence: CDR1 DFQATT, CDR2 SNEGSKA (reference sequence). The CDR3 sequence: CSARVKSNYGYTF. CDR3 bases: TGCAGTGCTAGAGTTAAGTCTAACTATGGCTACACCTTC.

In its sample, this clonotype was seen a few times. The chain is built from TRBV20-1 and TRBJ1-5; no clear D gene. The CDR3 runs 14 residues. V lost 4 bases and J 0 bases, leaving 10 bases between the germline ends. CDR1 and CDR2 from the germline V gene are DFQATT and SNEGSKA (reference sequence). The CDR3 DNA sequence: TGCAGTGCTACTGATCCGGATAGCAATCAGCCCCAGCATTTT. Its protein product is CSATDPDSNQPQHF.

This clonotype was detected many times. V and J are TRBV19 and TRBJ1-5; D perhaps matches TRBD1 (6 bases). The CDR3 is 14 residues long. From germline, CDR1 is LNHDA and CDR2 SQIVND (reference sequence). The V end lost 8 bases, the J end lost 0 bases, and 11 bases lay between the germline ends. CDR3 residues: CASSTGNSNQPQHF. The CDR3 bases are TGTGCCAGTTCTACAGGGAATAGCAATCAGCCCCAGCATTTT. The full variable domain, rest sourced from reference TRBV19 and TRBJ1-5, is DGGITQSPKYLFRKEGQNVTLSCEQNLNHDAMYWYRQDPGQGLRLIYYSQIVNDFQKGDIAEGYSVSREKKESFPLTVTSAQKNPTAFYLCASSTGNSNQPQHFGDGTRLSIL.

This clonotype appeared once. V usage is TRBV12-3 or TRBV12-4 and J usage is TRBJ2-1; D remains ambiguous. CDR3 length: 14 residues. V dropped 5 bases and J dropped 2 bases, with 10 bases sitting between them. In nucleotides, the CDR3 is TGTGCCAGCAGTGTAGGATCCCCCTACAATGAGCAGTTCTTC. It yields the protein CASSVGSPYNEQFF.

There are many counts of this clonotype. This rearrangement joins TRBV5-1 to TRBJ1-3; unclear D gene. V was pared by 0 bases and J by 0 bases, with 7 bases between. CDR3 size: 15 residues. From germline, CDR1 is SGHRS and CDR2 YFSETQ. The DNA for the CDR3 is TGCGCCAGCAGCTTGGGAGGGAGCTCTGGAAACACCATATATTTT. Translating it yields CASSLGGSSGNTIYF. Using reference TRBV5-1 and TRBJ1-3 for the parts outside the CDR3, the full variable domain is KAGVTQTPRYLIKTRGQQVTLSCSPISGHRSVSWYQQTPGQGLQFLFEYFSETQRNKGNFPGRFSGRQFSNSRSEMNVSTLELGDSALYLCASSLGGSSGNTIYFGEGSWLTVV.

This clonotype was seen a few times. The V and J genes are TRBV6-2 or TRBV6-3 and TRBJ2-1; the match to TRBD1 covers 7 bases. J gave up 8 bases and V 6 bases, and 10 bases lay outside the gene matches. The germline gives CDR1 MNHEY, CDR2 SVGEGT. This CDR3 is 14 amino acids long. CDR3 nucleotides: TGTGCCAGCAGAGGACCGGGACAGCGCTATGAGCAGTTCTTC. It translates to CASRGPGQRYEQFF.

The rearrangement uses TRBV5-1 and TRBJ2-1; 7 nucleotides agree with TRBD2. CDR1 is SGHRS, CDR2 YFSETQ, per germline. V lost 4 bases to trimming and J lost 4 bases; unmatched junction nucleotides: 11. The CDR3 length is 16 residues. The chain's CDR3 is CASSPRGSGVYNEQFF. Here the CDR3 DNA reads TGCGCCAGCAGCCCCCGAGGAAGCGGGGTATACAATGAGCAGTTCTTC.

The chain employs TRBV6-4 and TRBJ1-1; 9 bases map to TRBD1. The germline gives CDR1 MRHNA, CDR2 SNTAGT. The CDR3 runs 18 residues. V was clipped by 8 bases and J by 1 base; unmatched bases: 17. CDR3 residues: CASPVRDREDHENTEAFF. The CDR3 nucleotides read TGTGCCAGCCCGGTACGGGACAGGGAAGACCACGAGAACACTGAAGCTTTCTTT.

The rearrangement joins TRBV30 to TRBJ1-3; TRBD1 agrees at 7 bases. The V and J ends lost 7 bases and 0 bases, in that order; junction bases with no gene match: 6. The CDR3 covers 14 residues. Germline CDR1 GTSNPN, CDR2 SVGIG (reference sequence). This chain's CDR3 is CAYRQGSSGNTIYF. The CDR3 DNA is TGTGCCTACCGACAGGGTTCCTCTGGAAACACCATATATTTT.

The J gene is TRBJ2-3, the V gene TRBV6-2 or TRBV6-3; D is unresolved. The V gene's germline CDR1 is MNHEY and CDR2 SVGEGT. V was trimmed by 6 bases and J by 0 bases, leaving 19 bases between them. The CDR3 runs to 17 residues. For the CDR3, the DNA is TGTGCCAGCAGCCCCTGGGCCGGTCCGACTAGCACAGATACGCAGTATTTT. It is translated as CASSPWAGPTSTDTQYF.

The V and J genes are TRBV5-4 and TRBJ1-2; 10 bases fit TRBD1. Unmatched junction bases numbered 6, after V lost 4 bases and J lost 6 bases. CDR1 SGHNT and CDR2 YYREEE come from the germline V gene (reference sequence). This CDR3 region has 14 residues. CDR3 sequence: CASSGTGQGNGYTF. The CDR3 DNA is TGTGCCAGCAGCGGTACGGGACAGGGGAATGGCTACACCTTC.

This chain links TRBV20-1 with TRBJ1-2; unclear D gene. CDR1 is DFQATT and CDR2 is SNEGSKA in the germline V gene (reference sequence). Trimming took off 7 bases at V and 8 bases at J, with 17 bases between the two ends. This CDR3 region has 12 residues. CDR3 loop: CSVRAGLGGYTF. DNA for the CDR3: TGCAGTGTCCGCGCGGGTCTGGGAGGCTACACCTTC.

This clonotype came up many times. This chain joins TRBV27 and TRBJ2-1; no definite D call. Germline assignment: CDR1 MNHEY and CDR2 SMNVEV (reference sequence). The CDR3 runs to 15 residues. Trimming stripped 2 bases from V and 0 bases from J, with 8 bases between. The CDR3 bases are TGTGCCAGCAGTTTAGGCCCGAACTCCTACAATGAGCAGTTCTTC. Translated, it gives CASSLGPNSYNEQFF.

This clonotype was counted ten times or more. V and J are TRBV7-8 and TRBJ1-4; D may be TRBD1 (5 bases). The germline gives CDR1 SGHVS, CDR2 FQNEAQ. CDR3 length: 15 residues. The V gene lost 6 bases and the J gene lost 1 base, with 12 bases spanning the gap. Here the CDR3 reads CASRSPGRTNEKLFF. Written as DNA, the CDR3 is TGTGCCAGCAGATCCCCAGGGAGAACTAATGAAAAACTGTTTTTT.

This clonotype has a count of ten or more. The chain employs TRBV12-3 or TRBV12-4 and TRBJ2-5; possible D gene TRBD1, 6 bases. This CDR3 spans 15 amino acids. V gave up 1 base and J gave up 9 bases, with 18 bases separating them. In DNA, the CDR3 is TGTGCCAGCAGTTTAGTCGCACAGGGCGCCAAGGCCCAGTACTTC. Protein product: CASSLVAQGAKAQYF.

This clonotype came up a few times. The CDR3 sequence: CATSRAGTPSSYNEQFF. The CDR3 DNA reads as TGTGCCACCAGCAGAGCCGGGACTCCGAGCTCCTACAATGAGCAGTTCTTC. The chain joins TRBV15 to TRBJ2-1, with D perhaps TRBD2 (6 bases). Looked up from germline, CDR1 is LNHNV and CDR2 is YYDKDF (reference sequence). V lost 1 base, J lost 0 bases, and 13 bases lay in between. The length of the CDR3 is 17 residues.

This clonotype showed up just a few times. V usage is TRBV29-1 and J usage is TRBJ2-5; D is uncertain. V was cut by 6 bases and J by 3 bases, with 8 bases left in between. CDR1 SQVTM and CDR2 ANQGSEA come from the germline V gene. The CDR3 runs to 11 residues. The CDR3: CSVRPEETQYF. The CDR3 nucleotides are TGCAGCGTCCGTCCCGAAGAGACCCAGTACTTC.

Comments on this clonotype: This is likely a read error, given that the CDR3 carries no conserved phenylalanine or tryptophan at its end. The chain carries TRBV11-1 and TRBJ1-6, with a weak D call TRBD1 (6 bases). The CDR3 contains 15 residues. The germline gives CDR1 SGHAT, CDR2 FQDESV (reference sequence). V dropped 0 bases and J dropped 8 bases, with 11 bases sitting between them. CDR3 loop: CASSLAQGSHSPLHC. In DNA, the CDR3 is TGTGCCAGCAGCTTAGCGCAGGGGAGTCATTCACCCCTCCACTGT.

The V gene is TRBV24-1, the J gene TRBJ2-1, with a weak D call TRBD1 (6 bases). V lost 4 bases and J lost 6, with 24 bases in between. Germline V CDR1 and CDR2: KGHDR, SFDVKD. The CDR3 is made up of 18 amino acids. The CDR3 DNA is TGTGCCACCAGTGACAGGGGTCCAGGGTCGGTGAGCCTCAATGAGCAGTTCTTC. This codes for CATSDRGPGSVSLNEQFF.

The V and J genes are TRBV7-9 and TRBJ2-4, with D tentatively TRBD1 or TRBD2 (5 bases each). CDR1 is SEHNR and CDR2 is FQNEAQ in the germline V gene (reference sequence). CDR3 length: 16 amino acids. V was shortened by 5 bases and J by 8 bases, with 22 bases between the two germline ends. The CDR3 protein is CASSPKARSLGDIQYF. CDR3 sequence (DNA): TGTGCCAGCAGCCCGAAGGCCAGGTCCCTGGGGGACATTCAGTACTTC.

This sequence joins TRBV24-1 and TRBJ2-2; a possible D gene is TRBD1 (6 bases). The CDR3 totals 15 residues. V was shortened by 5 bases and J by 4 bases, with 13 bases between the two germline ends. Germline assignment: CDR1 KGHDR and CDR2 SFDVKD. CDR3 protein: CATSGDKAATGELFF. DNA for the CDR3: TGTGCCACCAGTGGGGACAAGGCAGCCACCGGGGAGCTGTTTTTT.

The CDR3 DNA follows: TGTGCCAGCCTGGGACTAGTTGGAGACGAGCAGTACTTC. Amino acids: CASLGLVGDEQYF. The rearrangement uses TRBV7-8 and TRBJ2-7; TRBD2 agrees at 8 bases. The J segment lost 5 bases and the V segment lost 8 bases, leaving 8 bases of the junction unmatched. Germline CDR1 SGHVS, CDR2 FQNEAQ. CDR3 length equals 13 residues. Drawing the rest from reference TRBV7-8 and TRBJ2-7, the complete variable domain is GAGVSQSPRYKVAKRGQDVALRCDPISGHVSLFWYQQALGQGPEFLTYFQNEAQLDKSGLPSDRFFAERPEGSVSTLKIQRTQQEDSAVYLCASLGLVGDEQYFGPGTRLTVT.

This clonotype was detected many times. J is TRBJ1-2 and V is TRBV29-1, with D possibly matching TRBD1 (5 bases). The CDR3 is made up of 11 amino acids. Germline CDR1 is SQVTM and CDR2 is ANQGSEA. V lost 6 bases, J lost 3 bases, and 8 bases lay in between. CDR3 residues: CSVGDYYGYTF. CDR3 bases: TGCAGCGTGGGGGACTACTATGGCTACACCTTC.

This clonotype was detected a few times. The chain carries TRBV20-1 and TRBJ1-1, with a weak D call TRBD1 (5 bases). Trimming took 0 bases from V and 0 from J, leaving 11 bases between them. Germline CDR1 DFQATT, CDR2 SNEGSKA (reference sequence). The CDR3 covers 15 residues. This CDR3 is CSARDPNRMNTEAFF. Written as DNA, the CDR3 is TGCAGTGCTAGAGATCCTAACAGGATGAACACTGAAGCTTTCTTT.

J is TRBJ2-1 and V is TRBV7-9; D tentatively fits TRBD1 or TRBD2 (5 bases each). With 7 bases removed from V and 4 bases from J, the gap between germline ends came to 20 bases. CDR1 SEHNR and CDR2 FQNEAQ come from the germline V gene (reference sequence). The CDR3 contains 16 residues. DNA of the CDR3: TGTGCCAGCACCAATAGCCGAGGGGCAGGGTACAATGAGCAGTTCTTC. Its protein is CASTNSRGAGYNEQFF.

The V call is TRBV20-1, the J call TRBJ1-6, with TRBD1 as a possible D gene (5 bases). CDR3 length: 16 residues. Trimming pared 5 bases from V and 0 bases from J, leaving 14 bases between. Germline V gives CDR1 DFQATT, CDR2 SNEGSKA (reference sequence). The CDR3 DNA sequence: TGCAGTGCTCTACTCCCAGGGAGCTCCTATAATTCACCCCTCCACTTT. It encodes CSALLPGSSYNSPLHF.

At least ten counts were recorded for this clonotype. This rearrangement joins TRBV12-3 or TRBV12-4 to TRBJ2-7, with D possibly TRBD1 on 5 matching bases. Trimming cost V 6 bases and J 6 bases, with 21 bases left between them. The CDR3 is 15 amino acids. In nucleotides, the CDR3 is TGTGCCAGCAGCGAGATCAGGGCCCTCTCTCCCGAGCAGTACTTC. Amino acids: CASSEIRALSPEQYF.

This clonotype showed up just a few times. This chain links TRBV12-3 or TRBV12-4 with TRBJ1-5, with TRBD1 matching 7 bases. V was clipped by 6 bases and J by 0 bases; unmatched bases: 17. The CDR3 contains 19 residues. Here the CDR3 DNA reads TGTGCCAGCAGCTTTTCCGGGACAGAGACCCGCAATAGCAATCAGCCCCAGCATTTT. Its translation is CASSFSGTETRNSNQPQHF.